This TCR beta chain derives from a study of blood T cell repertoires in COVID-19. Across the whole study: T cells, B-cell-depleted T cells, or PBMCs supplied cDNA or gDNA.

Seattle patients were enrolled during active infection and followed longitudinally. The CDR3 has 15 residues. J lost 5 bases, V lost 5 bases, and 9 bases had no gene match. The V gene's germline CDR1 is SGHTA and CDR2 FQGNSA. Original handling: Cell counts per sample came from amplifying reference gene primers. Clones were sequenced by immunoSEQ multiplex PCR, and TCRdb holds only the in-frame ones, with some missing. V and J calls plus clone size are reproduced from that table; the DNA served to infer D and trimming. The table shows roughly 160,000 clones, with 70% to 90% occurring only once. Sequencing input: peripheral blood. The chain links TRBV7-2 to TRBJ2-3; 8 positions agree with TRBD2. This clonotype was obtained from a woman at least 80 years old with COVID-19, enrolled during active disease. In nucleotides, the CDR3 is TGTGCCAGCAGCACCCAAGCGGGAGTGGGAGATACGCAGTATTTT. Protein sequence: CASSTQAGVGDTQYF.